The 16 T cell receptor beta chains below were found in one sample sequenced in a study of T cells in Graves' hyperthyroidism and ophthalmopathy. Template material for amplifying TCR beta CDR3 regions consisted of RNA transcripts. The primer set for the first-round RT-PCR of the TCR CDR3 was HTBI. TCRdb passed the multiplex PCR reads through MiXCR, listing each CDR3 protein once. The table records a few hundred thousand distinct CDR3 sequences, roughly an eighth of them present only once. Sequenced material: blood. These receptors all stem from a woman aged 18-29 years with Graves' hyperthyroidism.

The chain joins TRBV29-1 to TRBJ1-1, with TRBD1 matching 8 bases. This CDR3 has 11 amino acids. V dropped 7 bases and J dropped 12; count of bases not matched to a gene: 10. CDR1 SQVTM and CDR2 ANQGSEA come from the germline V gene. CDR3 region: CSAAHGQGSFF. The CDR3 coding sequence is TGCAGCGCTGCCCACGGACAGGGATCTTTCTTT.

The chain recombines TRBV7-9 with TRBJ1-1, with D uncertain. V was shortened by 5 bases and J by 4 bases, with 11 bases between the two germline ends. The CDR3 is 13 residues long. Germline V lookup: CDR1 SEHNR, CDR2 FQNEAQ (reference sequence). The CDR3 coding sequence is TGTGCCAGCAGCGGTGACCTGGCCACTGAAGCTTTCTTT. Protein: CASSGDLATEAFF.

This clonotype was seen many times. The rearrangement joins TRBV12-3 or TRBV12-4 to TRBJ1-5; no firm D call. Trimming took off 6 bases at V and 4 bases at J, with 10 bases between the two ends. This CDR3 has 13 amino acids. The CDR3 is CASSLTGNQPQHF. The CDR3 nucleotides read TGTGCCAGCAGCTTAACGGGGAATCAGCCCCAGCATTTT.

In its sample, this clonotype was seen many times. The rearrangement uses TRBV7-2 and TRBJ2-7; 9 bases fit TRBD2. This CDR3 region has 15 residues. After removal of 1 base from V and 4 bases from J, the junction contained 5 bases not matched to a gene. The germline V gene encodes CDR1 SGHTA and CDR2 FQGNSA. CDR3: CASSLGAGGPYEQYF. In DNA form, the CDR3 reads TGTGCCAGCAGCTTAGGCGCGGGAGGGCCGTACGAGCAGTACTTC.

This clonotype was observed at least ten times. J is TRBJ1-1 and V is TRBV20-1, with D perhaps matching TRBD1 (5 bases). The germline CDR1 and CDR2 sequences are DFQATT and SNEGSKA (reference sequence). The CDR3 consists of 14 residues. V lost 6 bases and J lost 3, with 17 bases in between. Here the CDR3 DNA reads TGCAGTGCCACGCAGGGACGGTGGGACACTGAAGCTTTCTTT. Amino acids: CSATQGRWDTEAFF.

The chain joins TRBV5-4 to TRBJ1-6; D is possibly TRBD1 (6 bases). The V end lost 3 bases, the J end lost 5 bases, and 15 bases lay between the germline ends. CDR3 length: 16 amino acids. CDR1 and CDR2 (germline): SGHNT, YYREEE (reference sequence). The CDR3 nucleotides are TGTGCCAGCAGCTCTAGGCGGGACACAGATAATTCACCCCTCCACTTT. Its translation: CASSSRRDTDNSPLHF.

V gene TRBV10-3 combines with J gene TRBJ2-2; TRBD1 aligns across 10 bases. Germline trimming cut 7 bases from V and 5 bases from J; bases unmatched to any gene: 4. The length of the CDR3 is 14 residues. Germline assignment: CDR1 ENHRY and CDR2 SYGVKD. The CDR3 region has the DNA TGTGCCATCACTCCGGACAGGGGGACCGGGGAGCTGTTTTTT. Its protein product is CAITPDRGTGELFF.

In its sample, this clonotype was seen many times. The J gene is TRBJ2-7, the V gene TRBV7-9; tentatively, D is TRBD2 (5 bases). Germline values: CDR1 SEHNR, CDR2 FQNEAQ (reference sequence). V lost 3 bases and J 3 bases, leaving 6 bases between the germline ends. The CDR3 extends over 12 amino acids. The CDR3 loop is CASSFGDYEQYF. Here the CDR3 DNA reads TGTGCCAGCAGCTTCGGGGACTACGAGCAGTACTTC.

This clonotype was counted a few times. V is TRBV12-3 or TRBV12-4 and J is TRBJ1-3; no firm D call. V was pared by 3 bases and J by 0 bases, with 6 bases between. The CDR3 is 14 residues long. CDR3: CASSFVRSGNTIYF. CDR3 nucleotide sequence: TGTGCCAGCAGTTTTGTGCGCTCTGGAAACACCATATATTTT.

This clonotype was recorded many times. The V gene is TRBV28, the J gene TRBJ1-2; D uncertain. The CDR3 is 14 residues long. Germline CDR1 is MDHEN and CDR2 is SYDVKM. Trimming stripped 5 bases from V and 2 bases from J, with 12 bases between. The CDR3 loop reads CASSPGGPNYGYTF. The CDR3, as DNA: TGTGCCAGCAGTCCCGGAGGGCCCAACTATGGCTACACCTTC.

This clonotype was counted ten times or more. V usage is TRBV9 and J usage is TRBJ2-1; 9 bases match TRBD2. Germline CDR1 is SGDLS and CDR2 is YYNGEE. After removal of 0 bases from V and 0 bases from J, the junction contained 4 bases not matched to a gene. This CDR3 is 17 amino acids long. For the CDR3, the DNA is TGTGCCAGCAGCGTAGAGGGACTAGCTTCCTCCTACAATGAGCAGTTCTTC. It specifies CASSVEGLASSYNEQFF.

This clonotype has more than one count but fewer than ten. This chain links TRBV28 with TRBJ2-1; D not resolved. With 3 bases removed from V and 7 bases from J, the gap between germline ends came to 10 bases. The CDR3 totals 13 residues. Germline V gives CDR1 MDHEN, CDR2 SYDVKM. The CDR3 region is CASSFTDGNEQFF. The CDR3 bases are TGTGCCAGCAGTTTTACGGACGGGAATGAGCAGTTCTTC.

There are many counts of this clonotype. This chain connects TRBV3-1 to TRBJ1-1; a weak D match, TRBD1 (5 bases). The CDR3 has 14 residues. The V end was cut by 2 bases, the J end by 1 base, with 8 bases between. Germline V gene sequence: CDR1 LGHDT, CDR2 YNNKEL (reference sequence). The CDR3 is CASSQRGRNTEAFF. The CDR3 DNA reads as TGTGCCAGCAGCCAACGGGGCCGGAACACTGAAGCTTTCTTT.

This clonotype came up many times. The CDR3 DNA sequence: TGTGCCAGCAGCCAGCTCACTAGCGTCCCTAGCACAGATACGCAGTATTTT. Translated, it gives CASSQLTSVPSTDTQYF. The chain employs TRBV3-1 and TRBJ2-3, with 7 nucleotides matching TRBD2. Germline V CDR1 and CDR2: LGHDT, YNNKEL (reference sequence). The J segment lost 0 bases and the V segment lost 3 bases, leaving 9 bases of the junction unmatched. The CDR3 loop spans 17 amino acids.

As concerns this clonotype: This may be a read error, as it is one base from a much larger clone. V is TRBV27 and J is TRBJ1-6, with a tentative D call TRBD1 (5 bases). Trimming took 5 bases from V and 12 from J, leaving 20 bases between them. The CDR3 sequence is 15 residues long. The germline gives CDR1 MNHEY, CDR2 SMNVEV (reference sequence). CDR3 region: CASSVGAEAGLPLHF. The CDR3 region has the DNA TGTGCCAGCAGTGTCGGGGCCGAGGCAGGGTTACCCCTCCACTTT.

V gene TRBV5-6 combines with J gene TRBJ2-5; 8 nucleotides agree with TRBD2. This CDR3 region has 18 residues. The germline gives CDR1 SGHDT, CDR2 YYEEEE. The V segment lost 0 bases and the J segment 1 base; nucleotides outside the gene matches: 11. The CDR3 spells CASSLVTGGELFQETQYF. The CDR3 coding sequence is TGTGCCAGCAGCTTGGTGACGGGGGGGGAACTATTCCAAGAGACCCAGTACTTC.